This T cell receptor beta chain appears in the sequencing data of a study of T cell repertoires in cytomegalovirus infection (dated by TCRdb to about 2019). Some background on the complete study: Donor HLA type was relevant to the analysis, as public TCR beta signatures indicated carriage of CMV infection together with the matching HLA type. The research as a whole found: The ex vivo response was dominated by HLA-C-restricted CMV-specific TCR beta clonotypes, which also provided the single most frequent clonotype in two of eight donors. Carriers of CMV infection plus the relevant HLA type were discriminated by the cumulative frequency of public TCR beta family members in the study cohort and in an independent roughly 400-donor cohort.

This clonotype was found a few times. This clone's antigen is unknown. Base qualities are not provided; no much larger clone lies one nucleotide away. According to the germline V gene, CDR1 reads SGHVS and CDR2 reads FNYEAQ. V is reduced by 3 bases and J by 5 bases, leaving a spacing of 17 bases between them. The CDR3, from cysteine to phenylalanine, totals 16 residues. Of the read, only the CDR3 DNA is kept; its 48 bases are in frame from base 1. The sequencer was an Illumina HiSeq 1500. The raw public reads went through TCRdb reprocessing: fastp at Q25, MiXCR clone calling, in-frame beta chains kept. Identical CDR3 proteins give one entry, which carries the most common genes and DNA. The sample table lists hundreds of thousands of distinct CDR3 sequences, approximately 22% of them with a count of one. Of the sample, around a sixth is held by the ten largest clones.

Recombination linked TRBV7-6 to TRBJ2-1; the D gene could be TRBD1 or TRBD2, each one agreeing over 5 bases. Specimen: CD8+ T cells from PBMCs. This clonotype was obtained from a human donor in good health (CMV status not recorded). Some clones in this sample may be carry-over from other donors' samples. This receptor has the CDR3 CASSFIRDAKDNEQFF. The bases are TGTGCCAGCAGCTTTATCCGGGACGCAAAAGACAATGAGCAGTTCTTC.